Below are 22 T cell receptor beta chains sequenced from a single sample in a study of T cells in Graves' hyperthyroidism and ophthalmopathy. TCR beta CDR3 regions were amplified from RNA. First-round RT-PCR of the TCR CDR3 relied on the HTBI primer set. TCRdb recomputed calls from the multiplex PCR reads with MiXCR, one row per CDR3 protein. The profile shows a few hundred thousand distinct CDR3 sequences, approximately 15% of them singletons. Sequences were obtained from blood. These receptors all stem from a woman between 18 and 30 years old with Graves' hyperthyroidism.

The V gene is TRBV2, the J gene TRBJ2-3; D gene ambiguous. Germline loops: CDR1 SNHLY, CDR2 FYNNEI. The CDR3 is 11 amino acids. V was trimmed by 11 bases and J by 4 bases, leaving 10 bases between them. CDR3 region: CAPVAADTQYF. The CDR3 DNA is TGTGCCCCCGTGGCAGCAGATACGCAGTATTTT.

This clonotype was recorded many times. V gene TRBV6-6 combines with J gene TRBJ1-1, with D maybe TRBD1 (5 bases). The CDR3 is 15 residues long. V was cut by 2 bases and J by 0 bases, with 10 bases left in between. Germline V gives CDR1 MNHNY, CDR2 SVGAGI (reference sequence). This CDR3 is CASSYVGEVNTEAFF. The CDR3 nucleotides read TGTGCCAGCAGTTACGTGGGGGAGGTGAACACTGAAGCTTTCTTT.

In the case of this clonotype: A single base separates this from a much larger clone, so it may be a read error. The CDR3 nucleotides are TGCGCCAGCAGCTTGACGGTGGCCAGCTACGAGCAGTACTTC. It encodes CASSLTVASYEQYF. The chain couples TRBV5-1 to TRBJ2-7; D unresolved. Germline lookup yields CDR1 SGHRS and CDR2 YFSETQ. V lost 1 base to trimming and J lost 3 bases, with 11 bases between them. The CDR3 length is 14 residues.

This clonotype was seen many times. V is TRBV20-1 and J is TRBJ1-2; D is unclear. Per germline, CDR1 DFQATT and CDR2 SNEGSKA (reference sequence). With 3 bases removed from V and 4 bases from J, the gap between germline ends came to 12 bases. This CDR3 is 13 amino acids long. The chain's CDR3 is CSARGIFLYGYTF. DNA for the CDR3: TGCAGTGCTAGGGGGATTTTTCTCTATGGCTACACCTTC.

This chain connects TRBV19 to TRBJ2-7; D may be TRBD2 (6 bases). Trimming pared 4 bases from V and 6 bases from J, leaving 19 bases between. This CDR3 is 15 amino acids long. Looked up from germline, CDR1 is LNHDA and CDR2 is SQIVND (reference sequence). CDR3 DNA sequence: TGTGCCAGTAGTACCCCGGGACTTCGACGGGGCGAGCAGTACTTC. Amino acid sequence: CASSTPGLRRGEQYF.

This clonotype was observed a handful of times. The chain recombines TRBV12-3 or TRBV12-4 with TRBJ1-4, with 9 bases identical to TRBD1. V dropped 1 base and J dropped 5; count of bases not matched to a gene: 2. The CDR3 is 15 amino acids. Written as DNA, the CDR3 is TGTGCCAGCAGTTTAGATGGGACAGGGAATGAAAAACTGTTTTTT. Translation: CASSLDGTGNEKLFF.

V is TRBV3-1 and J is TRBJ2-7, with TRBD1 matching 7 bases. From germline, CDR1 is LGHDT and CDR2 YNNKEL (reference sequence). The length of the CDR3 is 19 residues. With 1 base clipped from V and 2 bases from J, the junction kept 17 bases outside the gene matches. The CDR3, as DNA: TGTGCCAGCAGCCAAGGACCTATTAAAGACAGGGTGATCCCCTACGAGCAGTACTTC. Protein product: CASSQGPIKDRVIPYEQYF.

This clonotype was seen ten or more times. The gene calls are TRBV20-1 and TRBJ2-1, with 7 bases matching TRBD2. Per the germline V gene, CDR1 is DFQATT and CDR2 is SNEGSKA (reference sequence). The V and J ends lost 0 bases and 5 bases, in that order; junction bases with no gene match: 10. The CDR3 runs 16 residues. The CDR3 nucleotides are TGCAGTGCTAGAGATCCGGGGAGGGTAAGAAACAATGAGCAGTTCTTC. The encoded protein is CSARDPGRVRNNEQFF.

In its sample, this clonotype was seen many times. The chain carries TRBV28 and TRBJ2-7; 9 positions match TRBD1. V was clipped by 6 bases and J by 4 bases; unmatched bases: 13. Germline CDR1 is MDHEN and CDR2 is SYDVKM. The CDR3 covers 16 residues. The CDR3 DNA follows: TGTGCCAGCAGCGTAGGCGGGACAGGGTTTTGGTACGAGCAGTACTTC. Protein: CASSVGGTGFWYEQYF.

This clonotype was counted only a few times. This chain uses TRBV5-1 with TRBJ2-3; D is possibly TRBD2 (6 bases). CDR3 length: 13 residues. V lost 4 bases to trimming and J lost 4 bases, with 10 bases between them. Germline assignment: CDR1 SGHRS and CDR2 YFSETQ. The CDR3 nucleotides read TGCGCCAGCAGCACGACTAGTTCAGATACGCAGTATTTT. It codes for CASSTTSSDTQYF.

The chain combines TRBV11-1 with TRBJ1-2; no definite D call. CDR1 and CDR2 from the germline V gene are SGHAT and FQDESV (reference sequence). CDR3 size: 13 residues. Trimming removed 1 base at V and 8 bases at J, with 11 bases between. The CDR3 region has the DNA TGTGCCAGCAGCTTAGATGGGGATTGGGGCTACACCTTC. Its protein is CASSLDGDWGYTF.

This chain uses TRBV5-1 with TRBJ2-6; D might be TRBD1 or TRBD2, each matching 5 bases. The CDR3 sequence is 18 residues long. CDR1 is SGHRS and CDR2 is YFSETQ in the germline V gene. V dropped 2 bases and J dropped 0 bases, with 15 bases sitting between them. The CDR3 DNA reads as TGCGCCAGCAGCTTCTCCGGGACGGGGACCTCTGGGGCCAACGTCCTGACTTTC. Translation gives CASSFSGTGTSGANVLTF.

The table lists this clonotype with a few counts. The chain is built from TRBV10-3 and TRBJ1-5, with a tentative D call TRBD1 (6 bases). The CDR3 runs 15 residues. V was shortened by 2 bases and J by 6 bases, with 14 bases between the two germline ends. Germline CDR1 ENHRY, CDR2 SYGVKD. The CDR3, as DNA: TGTGCCATCAGTGAGGGGCAGGGAGGGGGTCAGCCCCAGCATTTT. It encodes CAISEGQGGGQPQHF.

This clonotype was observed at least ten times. The CDR3 reads CASSPGQGYTEAFF. The CDR3 DNA follows: TGTGCCAGCTCACCGGGACAGGGTTACACTGAAGCTTTCTTT. The V gene is TRBV18, the J gene TRBJ1-1; 9 nucleotides agree with TRBD1. The germline V gene has CDR1 KGHSH and CDR2 LQKENI. The CDR3 consists of 14 residues. V trimming: 3 bases; J trimming: 3 bases; junction bases outside the gene matches: 2.

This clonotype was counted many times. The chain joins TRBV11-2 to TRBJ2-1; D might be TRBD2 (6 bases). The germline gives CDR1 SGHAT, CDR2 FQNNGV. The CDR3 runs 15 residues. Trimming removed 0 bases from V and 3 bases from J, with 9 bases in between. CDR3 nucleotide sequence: TGTGCCAGCAGCTTAGACCCGGGACTCTACAATGAGCAGTTCTTC. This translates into CASSLDPGLYNEQFF.

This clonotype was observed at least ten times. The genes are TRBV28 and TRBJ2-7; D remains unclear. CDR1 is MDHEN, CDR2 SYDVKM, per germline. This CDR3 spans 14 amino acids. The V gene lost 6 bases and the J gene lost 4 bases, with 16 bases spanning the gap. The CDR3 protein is CASSLQAQGYEQYF. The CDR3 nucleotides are TGTGCCAGCAGCCTGCAGGCACAAGGTTACGAGCAGTACTTC.

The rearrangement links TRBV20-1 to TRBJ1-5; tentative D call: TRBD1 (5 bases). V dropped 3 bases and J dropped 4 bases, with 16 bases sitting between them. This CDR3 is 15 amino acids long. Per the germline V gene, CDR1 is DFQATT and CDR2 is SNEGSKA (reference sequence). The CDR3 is CSARAAGSGNQPQHF. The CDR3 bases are TGCAGTGCTAGGGCTGCAGGGTCGGGAAATCAGCCCCAGCATTTT.

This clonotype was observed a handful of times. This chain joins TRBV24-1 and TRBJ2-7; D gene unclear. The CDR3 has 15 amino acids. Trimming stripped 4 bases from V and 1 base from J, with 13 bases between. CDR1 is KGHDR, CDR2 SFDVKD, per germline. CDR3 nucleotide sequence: TGTGCCACCAGTGAGAGTGGAAGTCGTTCCTACGAGCAGTACTTC. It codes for CATSESGSRSYEQYF.

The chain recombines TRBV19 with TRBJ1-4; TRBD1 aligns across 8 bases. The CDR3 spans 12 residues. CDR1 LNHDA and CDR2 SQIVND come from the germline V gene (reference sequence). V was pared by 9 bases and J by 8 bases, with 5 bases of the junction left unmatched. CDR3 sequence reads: CASGTGIEKLFF. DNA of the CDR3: TGTGCCAGCGGGACAGGAATCGAAAAACTGTTTTTT.

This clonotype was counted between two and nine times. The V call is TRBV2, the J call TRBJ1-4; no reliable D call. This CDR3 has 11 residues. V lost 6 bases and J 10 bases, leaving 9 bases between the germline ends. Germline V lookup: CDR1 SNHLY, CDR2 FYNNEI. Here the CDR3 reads CASSLGGKLFF. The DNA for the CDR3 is TGTGCCAGCAGCCTAGGTGGAAAACTGTTTTTT.

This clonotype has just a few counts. CDR3: CASSQGGQGLPYNEQFF. The CDR3 DNA sequence: TGCGCCAGCAGCCAGGGGGGCCAGGGTCTCCCCTACAATGAGCAGTTCTTC. The chain carries TRBV4-1 and TRBJ2-1, with D perhaps matching TRBD1 or TRBD2 (6 bases each). The CDR3 is made up of 17 amino acids. The germline CDR1 and CDR2 sequences are MGHRA and YSYEKL. Trimming left V 3 bases short and J 2 bases short, with 17 bases between.

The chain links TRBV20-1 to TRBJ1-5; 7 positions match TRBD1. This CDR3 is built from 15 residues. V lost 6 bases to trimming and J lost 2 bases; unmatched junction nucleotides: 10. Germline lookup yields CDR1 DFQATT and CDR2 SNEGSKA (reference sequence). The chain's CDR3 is CSAYRQGTRNQPQHF. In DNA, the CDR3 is TGCAGTGCCTACAGACAGGGCACCCGCAATCAGCCCCAGCATTTT.